The 9 T cell receptor beta chains in this list originate from one sample, sequenced in a study of T-cell reconstitution after alpha-beta-depleted transplantation in children. TCRbeta library construction was performed incorporating unique molecular identifiers. TCRdb called the PCR reads again in MiXCR, with one record for every CDR3 protein. The sample lists about 420,000 distinct CDR3 sequences; roughly 17% were seen once. The source material was PBMCs, mostly from graft donor cells, sampled 360 days after TCRalphabeta/CD19-depleted stem cell transplant. The receptors shown here come from a boy younger than two who had a stem cell transplant for Wiskott-Aldrich syndrome, so the T cells may come from the graft donor.

This clonotype has only a few counts. V is TRBV24-1 and J is TRBJ2-7, with D possibly being TRBD1 (6 bases). CDR1 KGHDR and CDR2 SFDVKD come from the germline V gene. Trimming pared 2 bases from V and 10 bases from J, leaving 11 bases between. The CDR3 is 12 residues long. The CDR3 nucleotides are TGTGCCACCAGTGATTCAACAGGGCCCCAGTACTTC. Translated: CATSDSTGPQYF.

The chain carries TRBV18 and TRBJ2-7; 10 positions match TRBD1. The CDR3 runs 16 residues. Looked up from germline, CDR1 is KGHSH and CDR2 is LQKENI. After removal of 0 bases from V and 1 base from J, the junction contained 3 bases not matched to a gene. The CDR3 DNA follows: TGTGCCAGCTCACCACCGGACAGGGGGGCTTCCTACGAGCAGTACTTC. It translates to CASSPPDRGASYEQYF.

A few counts support this clonotype. The chain uses TRBV6-5 and TRBJ2-6; no clear D gene. The CDR3 length is 15 residues. V lost 2 bases and J lost 1, with 6 bases in between. Germline V gene sequence: CDR1 MNHEY, CDR2 SVGAGI. CDR3 region: CASSYELSGANVLTF. The CDR3 bases are TGTGCCAGCAGTTACGAGTTGTCTGGGGCCAACGTCCTGACTTTC.

This clonotype occurred many times. The chain carries TRBV3-1 and TRBJ2-7, with TRBD2 matching 11 bases. Germline V gene lookup returns CDR1 LGHDT and CDR2 YNNKEL (reference sequence). Trimming removed 2 bases from V and 1 base from J; junction bases left unmatched: 1. The CDR3 is 15 residues long. The CDR3 is CASSQTSGGSYEQYF. The CDR3 DNA sequence: TGTGCCAGCAGCCAAACTAGCGGGGGATCCTACGAGCAGTACTTC.

The sample holds many counts of this clonotype. The rearrangement links TRBV20-1 to TRBJ2-7; TRBD2 matches at 14 bases. The CDR3 spans 15 residues. Germline V lookup: CDR1 DFQATT, CDR2 SNEGSKA (reference sequence). The V and J ends lost 5 bases and 3 bases, in that order; junction bases with no gene match: 6. In DNA, the CDR3 is TGCAGTGCTGGGGGACTAGCGGGAGTAATCTACGAGCAGTACTTC. It translates to CSAGGLAGVIYEQYF.

This clonotype was counted a single time. The chain carries TRBV27 and TRBJ2-7; possible D gene TRBD2, 5 bases. The V and J ends lost 0 bases and 1 base respectively, with 13 bases between them. Germline V gene lookup returns CDR1 MNHEY and CDR2 SMNVEV (reference sequence). This CDR3 comprises 16 residues. CDR3 DNA: TGTGCCAGCAGTTTATCGAGGAGGTCTGGTTCCTACGAGCAGTACTTC. This codes for CASSLSRRSGSYEQYF.

This clonotype was counted a few times. The chain joins TRBV20-1 to TRBJ1-6; D uncertain. CDR3 length equals 16 residues. Germline CDR1 and CDR2: DFQATT and SNEGSKA (reference sequence). V was trimmed by 0 bases and J by 8 bases, leaving 17 bases between them. CDR3 protein: CSARDGGRSGDSPLHF. CDR3 DNA: TGCAGTGCTAGAGACGGCGGACGAAGTGGGGATTCACCCCTCCACTTT.

This clonotype was observed a handful of times. This rearrangement joins TRBV7-9 to TRBJ2-7; D might be TRBD2 (6 bases). This CDR3 is built from 16 residues. Germline V gene lookup returns CDR1 SEHNR and CDR2 FQNEAQ (reference sequence). The V end was cut by 3 bases, the J end by 3 bases, with 18 bases between. CDR3 loop: CASSFGASVGSYEQYF. The CDR3 DNA sequence: TGTGCCAGCAGCTTTGGGGCTAGCGTTGGTAGCTACGAGCAGTACTTC.

This clonotype has just a few counts. The CDR3 is CAISRLAGATTDTQYF. The CDR3, as DNA: TGTGCCATCAGTCGACTAGCGGGAGCAACCACAGATACGCAGTATTTT. The genes are TRBV10-3 and TRBJ2-3; 12 nucleotides align to TRBD2. Losses at the gene ends were 5 bases for V and 2 bases for J; bases not matched to a gene: 5. CDR1 and CDR2 from the germline V gene are ENHRY and SYGVKD. The CDR3 spans 16 residues.